This T cell receptor beta chain was identified during a study of early T cells in non-severe SARS-CoV-2 infection. The overall study: Sequencing used unsorted whole-blood bulk RNA, so chains lack pairing. General study findings and limits: Missing private and CD4 specificities, VDJdb matching favored anti-spike CD8 responses.

Unique molecular identifiers were affixed to single, distinct cDNA molecules. A single record per CDR3 protein comes from TCRdb applying MiXCR to the 5' RACE reads. Among tens of thousands of distinct CDR3 sequences, roughly an eighth were seen once, and the ten largest hold roughly 5%. CDR3 length equals 14 residues. The V segment lost 3 bases and the J segment 6 bases; nucleotides outside the gene matches: 2. Germline assignment: CDR1 MNHEY and CDR2 SMNVEV (reference sequence). Notes on this clonotype: Its antigen is undetermined.

Sequencing was carried out using whole blood. The source of this sequence is an adult who was a healthcare worker with PCR-confirmed SARS-CoV-2 infection or an uninfected control (not recorded which). V is TRBV27 and J is TRBJ2-3, with TRBD2 matching over 11 bases. The CDR3 here is CASSFTSGSDTQYF. The DNA of the CDR3 is TGTGCCAGCAGTTTTACTAGCGGGAGCGATACGCAGTATTTT.